The 9 T cell receptor beta chains reported below all come from one sample, sequenced in a study of technical replicates of blood from a handful of donors. Using immunoSEQ multiplex PCR, the repertoire was profiled, and TCRdb retains in-frame clones only, with some absent. The sample lists approximately 88,000 clones, 90% to 95% occurring once. Sequencing was carried out using T cells isolated from PBMCs. These receptors all stem from a human donor in good health.

This clone was picked up a small number of times. Other DNA sequences in the sample encode the same CDR3. V and J are TRBV7-9 and TRBJ1-1; D is undetermined. CDR1 SEHNR and CDR2 FQNEAQ come from the germline V gene (reference sequence). V was pared by 1 base and J by 5 bases, with 8 bases between. CDR3 length: 13 residues. The CDR3 here is CASSLERGTEAFF. CDR3 bases: TGTGCCAGCAGCTTAGAACGAGGGACTGAAGCTTTCTTT.

The chain couples TRBV7-3 to TRBJ2-7, with a tentative D call TRBD1 (5 bases). With 5 bases removed from V and 7 bases from J, the gap between germline ends came to 15 bases. Per germline, CDR1 SGHTA and CDR2 FQGTGA. The CDR3 totals 13 residues. The CDR3 region has the DNA TGTGCCAGCAGCCAGGACACGCGTGGGGAGCAGTACTTC. Translated, it gives CASSQDTRGEQYF.

The chain has TRBV6-5 and TRBJ1-5; D might be TRBD1 (5 bases). V was trimmed by 2 bases and J by 6 bases, leaving 11 bases between them. This CDR3 contains 14 residues. The germline CDR1 and CDR2 sequences are MNHEY and SVGAGI. The CDR3 nucleotides are TGTGCCAGCAGTTACGGGGGGGAAGGTCAGCCCCAGCATTTT. Its protein is CASSYGGEGQPQHF.

The chain recombines TRBV5-3 with TRBJ1-2; D is unresolved. TRBV5-3 is designated an ORF whose function remains uncertain. V lost 0 bases and J lost 7, with 7 bases in between. The CDR3 sequence is 12 residues long. CDR3: CARSLVPGGYTF. DNA for the CDR3: TGTGCCAGAAGCTTGGTTCCCGGTGGCTACACCTTC.

The chain couples TRBV7-8 to TRBJ1-2, with 9 bases lining up with TRBD1. The V gene's germline CDR1 is SGHVS and CDR2 FQNEAQ. The CDR3 is made up of 14 amino acids. V was clipped by 5 bases and J by 5 bases; unmatched bases: 6. CDR3 residues: CASSIQGALYGYTF. As DNA, the CDR3 is TGTGCCAGCAGCATACAGGGGGCCCTATATGGCTACACCTTC.

The CDR3 sequence is CASSQGAGREQYF. For the CDR3, the DNA is TGTGCCAGCAGCCAAGGGGCAGGGCGTGAGCAGTACTTC. This chain uses TRBV14 with TRBJ2-7, with D possibly TRBD1 on 5 matching bases. Germline V gene data show CDR1 as SGHDN and CDR2 as FVKESK. Trimming pared 1 base from V and 7 bases from J, leaving 11 bases between. The CDR3 extends over 13 amino acids.

V gene TRBV7-2 combines with J gene TRBJ2-1, with TRBD2 matching over 10 bases. The CDR3 is 15 amino acids. J lost 8 bases, V lost 4 bases, and 8 bases had no gene match. The V gene's germline CDR1 is SGHTA and CDR2 FQGNSA. The CDR3 DNA reads as TGTGCCAGCAGCTCTCTAGCGGGAGATAGGTATGAGCAGTTCTTC. It codes for CASSSLAGDRYEQFF.

V is TRBV28 and J is TRBJ2-5; maybe TRBD1 (6 bases). Germline values: CDR1 MDHEN, CDR2 SYDVKM. V dropped 2 bases and J dropped 5 bases, with 12 bases sitting between them. The CDR3 contains 14 residues. Here the CDR3 DNA reads TGTGCCAGCAGTTTAGCAGGGGACGGGGAGACCCAGTACTTC. This codes for CASSLAGDGETQYF.

The chain employs TRBV28 and TRBJ1-4; 7 bases are a match to TRBD1. The CDR3 contains 15 residues. Germline V gene lookup returns CDR1 MDHEN and CDR2 SYDVKM. With V trimmed by 6 bases and J by 4 bases, 8 bases remained unmatched. CDR3 coding DNA: TGTGCCAGCAGCGAGGGGGCAGGGGGTAATGAAAAACTGTTTTTT. It translates to CASSEGAGGNEKLFF.